These T cell receptor beta chains were read from a single sample in a study of blood T cell repertoires in COVID-19. Profiling relied on immunoSEQ multiplex PCR, and the TCRdb table lists in-frame clones only, not all of them. The sample has hundreds of thousands of clones; about nine tenths are singletons. The source material was peripheral blood. The receptors derive from a man in his forties or fifties with acute or convalescent COVID-19. Each CDR3 is given with its conserved first and last residue. A D gene is named only where the DNA matches it firmly. Only some rows state a clone size, as once, few, many or a class for expanded clones.

>-|TRBJ1-6|TRBV14|-
TGTGCCAGCAGCCCGAGCATATATAATTCACCCCTCCACTTT
CASSPSIYNSPLHF
>-|TRBJ1-2|TRBV29-1|TRBD1
TGCAGCGCTAACAGGGGAGCGGGTGTTGGCTACACCTTC
CSANRGAGVGYTF
>-|TRBJ1-1|TRBV5-1|TRBD1
TGCGCCAGCAGCTTGGCCCCGGGACAGGGCAGGACTGAAGCTTTCTTT
CASSLAPGQGRTEAFF
>few|TRBJ2-2|TRBV4-1|-
TGCGCCAGCAGCCCCAGGGCCCAGGAACGCGCGAACACCGGGGAGCTGTTTTTT
CASSPRAQERANTGELFF
>once|TRBJ1-1|TRBV11-2|-
TGTGCCAGCAGCCTCTATGGCACTGAAGCTTTCTTT
CASSLYGTEAFF
>-|TRBJ1-4|TRBV5-5|TRBD1
TGTGCCAGCAGCTTCCGGACAGGGGCTGAAAAACTGTTTTTT
CASSFRTGAEKLFF
>-|TRBJ1-1|TRBV3-1/TRBV3-2|TRBD1
TGTGCCAGCAGCCGCAGCGGGACAGGGGGCACTGAAGCTTTCTTT
CASSRSGTGGTEAFF
>-|TRBJ1-5|TRBV18|-
TGTGCCAGCTCACCCGACAGCCGTCAGCCCCAGCATTTT
CASSPDSRQPQHF
>-|TRBJ2-2|TRBV5-1|-
TGCGCCAGCAGCTTCCAGGGCGGCACCGGGGAGCTGTTTTTT
CASSFQGGTGELFF
>-|TRBJ1-4|TRBV18|TRBD1
TGTGCCAGCTCAGATCAGGGGGCTGAAAAACTGTTTTTT
CASSDQGAEKLFF
>-|TRBJ1-1|TRBV12-3/TRBV12-4|-
TGTGCCAGCAGTTTACAGGGTTTCACTGAAGCTTTCTTT
CASSLQGFTEAFF
>-|TRBJ1-2|TRBV6-5|-
TGTGCCACCCTGGGGGGGACTGCCTATGGCTACACCTTC
CATLGGTAYGYTF
>-|TRBJ2-5|TRBV11-3|-
TGTGCCAGCAGCTCGGGACTGCTCAGCGGGCCTGGACGTAGAGAGACCCAGTACTTC
CASSSGLLSGPGRRETQYF
>-|TRBJ1-3|TRBV5-4|-
TGTGCCAGCAGCTTGGGCGGTCGGGGTTCGGGATCCTCTGGAAACACCATATATTTT
CASSLGGRGSGSSGNTIYF
>-|TRBJ1-5|TRBV5-1|TRBD1
TGCGCCAGCAGCGAACAGGGGGGAAATCAGCCCCAGCATTTT
CASSEQGGNQPQHF
>-|TRBJ2-1|TRBV7-8|-
TGTGCCAGCAGCTTATATGGGAGTAACAATGAGCAGTTCTTC
CASSLYGSNNEQFF
>-|TRBJ2-1|TRBV10-2|TRBD1
TGCGTCCGACTTTCGGGACAGTTATACAATGAGCAGTTCTTC
CVRLSGQLYNEQFF
>-|TRBJ1-2|TRBV10-3|TRBD1
TGTGCCATCAGTGAGTCAACAGGGGGACCCTATGGCTACACCTTC
CAISESTGGPYGYTF
>-|TRBJ2-5|TRBV2|TRBD2
TGTGCCAGCAAAAGCGGGGGGTCGGCCCAGTACTTC
CASKSGGSAQYF
>few|TRBJ2-3|TRBV9|-
TGTGCCAGCAGCGTAGCCCCACCGGGGTCAGATACGCAGTATTTT
CASSVAPPGSDTQYF
>few|TRBJ1-1|TRBV2|-
TGTGCCAGCAGCGGGATGAACACTGAAGCTTTCTTT
CASSGMNTEAFF
>-|TRBJ1-1|TRBV5-1|-
TGCGCCAGCAGCTGGGGAGGCGGAGAGACTGAAGCTTTCTTT
CASSWGGGETEAFF
>-|TRBJ2-2|TRBV19|TRBD2
TGTGCCAGTAGTATAGGGACTAGCGGGGGCGGGGAGCTGTTTTTT
CASSIGTSGGGELFF
>-|TRBJ1-1|TRBV30|-
TGTGCCTGGAGTCCCCAAGGAGACACTGAAGCTTTCTTT
CAWSPQGDTEAFF
>-|TRBJ1-1|TRBV4-1|-
TGCGCCAGCAGCCATGAAGGGGTCGGGCGCCCTGAAGCTTTCTTT
CASSHEGVGRPEAFF
>-|TRBJ2-3|TRBV5-6|-
TGTGCCAGCAGCCTAGAGTCTACGCAGTATTTT
CASSLESTQYF
>-|TRBJ1-2|TRBV6-5|-
TGTGCCAGCAGTTACCGAGGAATTGACGGCTACACCTTC
CASSYRGIDGYTF
>-|TRBJ1-6|TRBV11-2|TRBD1
TGTGCCAGCAGCGTTGACAGGGGTTATTCACCCCTCCACTTT
CASSVDRGYSPLHF
>few|TRBJ1-1|TRBV18|-
TGTGCCAGCTTTCAGGGCATGAACACTGAAGCTTTCTTT
CASFQGMNTEAFF
>-|TRBJ1-5|TRBV9|-
TGTGCCAGCAGCGCGCGGGGGGGGAGCAATCAGCCCCAGCATTTT
CASSARGGSNQPQHF
>-|TRBJ2-4|TRBV9|-
TGTGCCAGCAGCGCATTATCACGGGGGAACATTCAGTACTTC
CASSALSRGNIQYF
>-|TRBJ1-1|TRBV28|-
TGTGCCAGCAGTCCCGGCGGGGCGAGCACTGAAGCTTTCTTT
CASSPGGASTEAFF
>once|TRBJ1-4|TRBV10-1|-
TGCGCCAGCATCCCCTTCAGGTCAACTAATGAAAAACTGTTTTTT
CASIPFRSTNEKLFF
>-|TRBJ1-6|TRBV19|TRBD1
TGTGCCAGTAGCCTCCTGCCGGGACAGGCCTATAATTCACCCCTCCACTTT
CASSLLPGQAYNSPLHF
>-|TRBJ1-6|TRBV27|-
TGTGCCAGCAGGGCCACTGACAGGTCGGGAAAAGTTTCGCCCCTCCACTTT
CASRATDRSGKVSPLHF
>-|TRBJ2-5|TRBV3-1/TRBV3-2|TRBD1
TGTGCCAGCAGCCCCCGACAGGGCAACTCGATGACCCAGTACTTC
CASSPRQGNSMTQYF
>-|TRBJ2-2|TRBV2|-
TGTGCCAGCAGTGAAATGTGGGCCCAGGGATTGAGGTCCGGGGAGCTGTTTTTT
CASSEMWAQGLRSGELFF
>-|TRBJ2-1|TRBV29-1|TRBD2
TGCAGCGCTACGGGACCGGGACTAGCGGGTAATGAGCAGTTCTTC
CSATGPGLAGNEQFF
>-|TRBJ1-5|TRBV6-2/TRBV6-3|TRBD1
TGTGCCAGCAGTTACCACAGGGGGACTTATAGCAATCAGCCCCAGCATTTT
CASSYHRGTYSNQPQHF
>-|TRBJ1-2|TRBV7-2|-
TGTGCCAGCAGCTTAGCGCCTTGGGCAAAGTTGTATGGCTACACCTTC
CASSLAPWAKLYGYTF
>-|TRBJ2-7|TRBV6-5|-
TGTGCCAGTCTCGGTAACTCCTACGAGCAGTACTTC
CASLGNSYEQYF
>-|TRBJ2-1|TRBV3-1/TRBV3-2|TRBD2
TGTGCCAGCAGCCAACCGCGGGGGGGTTTTGATGAGCAGTTCTTC
CASSQPRGGFDEQFF
>-|TRBJ1-5|TRBV7-9|-
TGTGCCAGCAGCTTAGCTCGTCAGGGTAATAGCAATCAGCCCCAGCATTTT
CASSLARQGNSNQPQHF
>-|TRBJ1-2|TRBV18|TRBD1
TGTGCCAGCTCACCGACTAAACTTCGACAGGGAGAAGTGGGGGGCTACACCTTC
CASSPTKLRQGEVGGYTF
>-|TRBJ1-1|TRBV6-1|-
TGTGCCAGCAGTGAAGAGAGGAGGGAAGCTTTCTTT
CASSEERREAFF
>-|TRBJ1-5|TRBV7-9|-
TGTGCCAGCACCTGGGGGGAGGGAAGTCAGCCCCAGCATTTT
CASTWGEGSQPQHF